Listed below are T cell receptor beta chains from one sample, sequenced in a study of blood T cells in healthy people across ages. TCRdb used MiXCR to reprocess the 5' RACE reads, holding one entry per CDR3 protein. This table holds more than 900,000 distinct CDR3 sequences, roughly 28% found once. These data were likewise used in another study, on T cells of mothers and their children.

Material for sequencing was blood. The receptor set was obtained from a woman aged 35 to 49 in good health. Each CDR3 is given with its conserved first and last residue. A D gene is named only where the DNA matches it firmly. Clone size is given for some rows only: seen once, a few or many times, or a class if the clone is expanded.

clone_size j_call v_call d_call cdr3_aa cdr3_nt
many TRBJ2-7 TRBV3-1 TRBD2 CASSQAAHGGAYEQYF TGTGCCAGCAGCCAAGCGGCCCACGGGGGGGCCTACGAGCAGTACTTC
few TRBJ2-1 TRBV7-2 TRBD2 CASSFSGTSYNEQFF TGTGCCAGCAGCTTTTCGGGGACTAGTTACAATGAGCAGTTCTTC
. TRBJ2-1 TRBV29-1 . CSVVPGGYNEQFF TGCAGTGTTGTGCCAGGGGGGTACAATGAGCAGTTCTTC
few TRBJ2-7 TRBV9 . CACSVVAGGVGNEQYF TGTGCCTGCAGCGTAGTCGCCGGAGGCGTGGGGAACGAGCAGTACTTC
many TRBJ2-7 TRBV7-3 . CASSPSRVQNYEQYF TGTGCCAGCAGCCCAAGCCGGGTTCAGAACTACGAGCAGTACTTC
. TRBJ1-5 TRBV14 . CASSQDLGPYQPQHF TGTGCCAGCAGCCAAGATCTCGGGCCCTATCAGCCCCAGCATTTT
. TRBJ2-3 TRBV12-3/TRBV12-4 . CASSLNRTTDMQYF TGTGCCAGCAGTTTAAACAGGACCACAGATATGCAGTATTTT
once TRBJ2-7 TRBV14 . CASSDPPEGLYEQYF TGTGCCAGCAGCGATCCGCCCGAAGGGCTCTACGAGCAGTACTTC
. TRBJ1-2 TRBV6-5 . CASSLTGTFRYAGYTF TGTGCCAGCAGTTTGACCGGGACATTTCGTTACGCTGGCTACACCTTC
. TRBJ2-7 TRBV2 . CASKETAPADEQYF TGTGCCAGCAAAGAGACAGCTCCGGCGGACGAGCAGTACTTC
. TRBJ2-1 TRBV5-5 TRBD2 CATQTSGGGAVSYNEQFF TGTGCCACCCAGACGTCCGGCGGGGGGGCGGTCTCCTACAATGAGCAGTTCTTC
many TRBJ2-1 TRBV6-5 TRBD1 CASRTGAAKGYNEQFF TGTGCCAGCAGAACAGGGGCCGCTAAAGGTTACAATGAGCAGTTCTTC
. TRBJ1-5 TRBV15 . CATGRERAPNQPQHF TGTGCCACCGGCAGAGAACGGGCACCCAATCAGCCCCAGCATTTT
. TRBJ1-3 TRBV7-9 TRBD1 CASWGQISGNTIYF TGTGCCAGTTGGGGACAGATCTCTGGAAACACCATATATTTT
few TRBJ2-7 TRBV6-2/TRBV6-3 TRBD1 CASSYYTDRGEQYF TGTGCCAGCAGTTACTATACCGACAGGGGCGAGCAGTACTTC
. TRBJ2-7 TRBV20-1 . CSARDLRQTGNSYEQDF TGCAGTGCTAGAGATCTGCGGCAGACTGGAAACTCCTACGAGCAGGACTTC
. TRBJ2-3 TRBV9 . CASSARADTQYF TGTGCCAGCAGCGCCCGGGCAGATACGCAGTATTTT
many TRBJ2-3 TRBV2 TRBD1 CAKTGASTDTQYF TGTGCCAAGACAGGGGCAAGCACAGATACGCAGTATTTT
many TRBJ1-1 TRBV4-2 . CASSQVAGRRDTEAFF TGTGCCAGCAGCCAAGTGGCAGGAAGGCGGGACACTGAAGCTTTCTTT
few TRBJ2-5 TRBV18 . CVSSAGPEEQYF TGTGTCAGCTCGGCGGGGCCGGAAGAGCAGTACTTC
many TRBJ2-7 TRBV3-1 . CASSHGGAYEQYF TGTGCCAGCAGCCATGGGGGAGCGTACGAGCAGTACTTC
few TRBJ2-3 TRBV15 TRBD2 CATSREALAGPTDTQYF TGTGCCACCAGCAGAGAAGCACTAGCGGGGCCCACAGATACGCAGTATTTT
many TRBJ2-3 TRBV5-1 TRBD1 CASSLVTGGSADTQYF TGCGCCAGCAGCTTGGTGACAGGGGGAAGTGCAGATACGCAGTATTTT
few TRBJ2-3 TRBV20-1 . CSAKAGALDTQYF TGCAGTGCTAAGGCGGGGGCTTTAGATACGCAGTATTTT
few TRBJ2-1 TRBV11-1 TRBD2 CANSLSSGGASPYNEQFF TGTGCCAACAGCTTATCTAGCGGGGGGGCCTCTCCGTACAATGAGCAGTTCTTC
. TRBJ1-1 TRBV5-1 TRBD1 CASAGQSQTPNTEAFF TGCGCCAGCGCGGGACAGTCACAAACACCTAACACTGAAGCTTTCTTT
many TRBJ2-5 TRBV20-1 TRBD2 CSATPAGGQETQYF TGCAGTGCTACTCCCGCGGGGGGGCAAGAGACCCAGTACTTC
few TRBJ2-7 TRBV20-1 TRBD2 CSAPRLAGSSVQYF TGCAGTGCCCCCCGACTAGCGGGATCATCGGTACAGTACTTC
. TRBJ2-1 TRBV4-2 TRBD2 CASSQGSGGYNEQFF TGTGCCAGCAGCCAAGGTAGCGGGGGGTACAATGAGCAGTTCTTC
few TRBJ2-6 TRBV20-1 . CSVDTGSGANVLTF TGCAGTGTTGACACAGGGTCCGGGGCCAACGTCCTGACTTTC
. TRBJ2-7 TRBV5-1 TRBD1 CAGSSTGGTYEQYF TGCGCCGGCAGTTCAACAGGGGGGACCTACGAGCAGTACTTC
many TRBJ1-2 TRBV20-1 . CSARDRYGYTF TGCAGTGCTAGAGATCGCTATGGCTACACCTTC
. TRBJ1-1 TRBV5-6 . CASSLDGLGGGRNTEAFF TGTGCCAGCAGCTTAGATGGTTTGGGGGGCGGCAGGAACACTGAAGCTTTCTTT
few TRBJ2-2 TRBV5-6 TRBD1 CASSILGQGKTGELFF TGTGCCAGCAGCATCTTAGGACAGGGTAAAACCGGGGAGCTGTTTTTT
. TRBJ2-7 TRBV6-5 . CAGSYGGLGAYGQYF TGTGCCGGCAGTTACGGGGGGTTGGGGGCCTACGGGCAGTACTTC
. TRBJ2-7 TRBV3-1 TRBD2 CASSTTSGALYEQYF TGTGCCAGCAGCACCACTAGCGGGGCCCTTTACGAGCAGTACTTC
many TRBJ2-1 TRBV7-9 . CASSADGYNEQFF TGTGCCAGCAGCGCGGACGGGTACAATGAGCAGTTCTTC
. TRBJ2-5 TRBV12-3/TRBV12-4 . CASSFVVEETQYF TGTGCCAGCAGTTTTGTAGTCGAAGAGACCCAGTACTTC
few TRBJ2-7 TRBV27 TRBD1 CASSLSTGATYEQYF TGTGCCAGCAGTTTATCGACAGGGGCAACCTACGAGCAGTACTTC
. TRBJ2-7 TRBV20-1 TRBD1 CSALGAFRDSSYEQYF TGCAGTGCTTTGGGGGCATTCCGGGACAGCTCCTACGAGCAGTACTTC
few TRBJ2-1 TRBV12-3/TRBV12-4 TRBD2 CASSLAGARYNEQFF TGCGCCAGCAGTTTAGCGGGGGCTAGGTACAATGAGCAGTTCTTC
. TRBJ2-3 TRBV12-3/TRBV12-4 . CASTSGESTDTQYF TGTGCCAGCACCAGTGGGGAGAGCACAGATACGCAGTATTTT
. TRBJ1-5 TRBV11-2 . CASSGLGAGSNQPQHF TGTGCCAGCAGTGGCCTTGGTGCGGGGAGCAATCAGCCCCAGCATTTT
. TRBJ2-1 TRBV7-8 TRBD1 CASSFSLPGQQLYNEQFF TGTGCCAGCAGCTTCTCCCTCCCGGGACAGCAACTGTACAATGAGCAGTTCTTC
few TRBJ1-2 TRBV7-9 . CASSPQVQANYGYTF TGTGCCAGCAGCCCACAAGTCCAAGCTAACTATGGCTACACCTTC
. TRBJ1-1 TRBV15 TRBD1 CATSQGQLDTEAFF TGTGCCACCAGCCAGGGACAGTTGGACACTGAAGCTTTCTTT